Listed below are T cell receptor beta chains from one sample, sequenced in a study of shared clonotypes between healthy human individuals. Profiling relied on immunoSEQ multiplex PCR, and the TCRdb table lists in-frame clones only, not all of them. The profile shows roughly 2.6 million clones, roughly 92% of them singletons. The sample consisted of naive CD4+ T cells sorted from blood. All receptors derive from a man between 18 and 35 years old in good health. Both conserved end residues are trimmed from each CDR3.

CDR3 protein: ASLDTRGYGYT; V gene: TRBV6-1
CDR3 protein: ASSYDSSTDTQY; V gene: TRBV6-6
CDR3 protein: ATSVSSSYNSPLH; V gene: TRBV10-3
CDR3 protein: ASRAGTGKNEQY; V gene: TRBV6-1
CDR3 protein: ASSPPLGGNTGELF; V gene: TRBV7-9
CDR3 protein: ASSQLTGKSSYEQY; V gene: TRBV14
CDR3 protein: ASSPGQGGSNQPQH; V gene: TRBV7-9
CDR3 protein: ASKSGAFQNNEQF; V gene: TRBV5-1
CDR3 protein: ASSIEAGNGYT; V gene: TRBV19
CDR3 protein: ASSHDYPGTQY; V gene: TRBV5-1
CDR3 protein: ASGLAGGREQF; V gene: TRBV28
CDR3 protein: ASISTRVSNTEAF; V gene: TRBV6-5
CDR3 protein: ASSEGIRLL; V gene: TRBV25-1
CDR3 protein: AWSDSTLR; V gene: TRBV30
CDR3 protein: ASSDPLTGLNEKLF; V gene: TRBV2
CDR3 protein: ASSYQPQH; V gene: TRBV6-5
CDR3 protein: ASSQTGTPLPELF; V gene: TRBV4-1
CDR3 protein: ASSLAGRYEQY; V gene: TRBV5-1
CDR3 protein: AISFGQNYGYT; V gene: TRBV10-3
CDR3 protein: ASRGTGGLGEQY; V gene: TRBV28
CDR3 protein: ASSSSDRVGNTIY; V gene: TRBV7-2
CDR3 protein: ASSLTSTANTEAF; V gene: TRBV7-2
CDR3 protein: ASTTDRGNTGELF; V gene: TRBV5-6
CDR3 protein: ASSLAATGGEAF; V gene: TRBV7-9
CDR3 protein: ASSFAGSSEQY; V gene: TRBV7-2
CDR3 protein: ASSLETSEQF; V gene: TRBV5-1
CDR3 protein: ASSFRAQPQH; V gene: TRBV28
CDR3 protein: ASSLGRGHSTDTQY; V gene: TRBV11-2
CDR3 protein: SVESALGPNTEAF; V gene: TRBV29-1
CDR3 protein: ASSSRGVYGYT; V gene: TRBV7-9
CDR3 protein: ASSPGLQGREQY; V gene: TRBV19
CDR3 protein: ASSLGGSSGYT; V gene: TRBV5-1
CDR3 protein: ASGVYNSPLH; V gene: TRBV27
CDR3 protein: ASSEVRKSTGNTIY; V gene: TRBV2
CDR3 protein: ASSKGLAGKSGSTGELF; V gene: TRBV5-1
CDR3 protein: AAGHGGRTDTQY; V gene: TRBV19
CDR3 protein: AWKRDSLTNYGYT; V gene: TRBV30
CDR3 protein: AIPGQDLAKNIQY; V gene: TRBV10-1
CDR3 protein: ASSSQGVPSSYEQY; V gene: TRBV5-1
CDR3 protein: ASSLNILDEKLF; V gene: TRBV11-2
CDR3 protein: ASSWDRGQSPLH; V gene: TRBV5-1
CDR3 protein: ASSQDKAGARADTQY; V gene: TRBV4-1
CDR3 protein: ASSKTGTSNQPQH; V gene: TRBV19
CDR3 protein: ASSLSSSNEKLF; V gene: TRBV5-1
CDR3 protein: AINAGLEDNEQF; V gene: TRBV10-3
CDR3 protein: ASSFTGINYEQY; V gene: TRBV11-2
CDR3 protein: ASSPQGAELNTGELF; V gene: TRBV11-2
CDR3 protein: ASSVGFSGGAIDTQY; V gene: TRBV9
CDR3 protein: AWRAGLAYNEQF; V gene: TRBV30
CDR3 protein: AIQQGPTEAF; V gene: TRBV10-3
CDR3 protein: ASTPRGSGNEQF; V gene: TRBV6-1
CDR3 protein: ASSAGRAGNSPLH; V gene: TRBV25-1
CDR3 protein: ATETNTGELF; V gene: TRBV7-9
CDR3 protein: ASSWDGPSYNEQF; V gene: TRBV5-1
CDR3 protein: ASSSRGGPSGEAF; V gene: TRBV5-4
CDR3 protein: ASSTTYLTGNAKTNEKLF; V gene: TRBV19
CDR3 protein: AGGQWDGGSPLH; V gene: TRBV6-1
CDR3 protein: ASSQTSSLVGELF; V gene: TRBV7-3
CDR3 protein: ASSQQAENPGAQDTQY; V gene: TRBV4-3
CDR3 protein: ASSQGLSTDTQY; V gene: TRBV7-3